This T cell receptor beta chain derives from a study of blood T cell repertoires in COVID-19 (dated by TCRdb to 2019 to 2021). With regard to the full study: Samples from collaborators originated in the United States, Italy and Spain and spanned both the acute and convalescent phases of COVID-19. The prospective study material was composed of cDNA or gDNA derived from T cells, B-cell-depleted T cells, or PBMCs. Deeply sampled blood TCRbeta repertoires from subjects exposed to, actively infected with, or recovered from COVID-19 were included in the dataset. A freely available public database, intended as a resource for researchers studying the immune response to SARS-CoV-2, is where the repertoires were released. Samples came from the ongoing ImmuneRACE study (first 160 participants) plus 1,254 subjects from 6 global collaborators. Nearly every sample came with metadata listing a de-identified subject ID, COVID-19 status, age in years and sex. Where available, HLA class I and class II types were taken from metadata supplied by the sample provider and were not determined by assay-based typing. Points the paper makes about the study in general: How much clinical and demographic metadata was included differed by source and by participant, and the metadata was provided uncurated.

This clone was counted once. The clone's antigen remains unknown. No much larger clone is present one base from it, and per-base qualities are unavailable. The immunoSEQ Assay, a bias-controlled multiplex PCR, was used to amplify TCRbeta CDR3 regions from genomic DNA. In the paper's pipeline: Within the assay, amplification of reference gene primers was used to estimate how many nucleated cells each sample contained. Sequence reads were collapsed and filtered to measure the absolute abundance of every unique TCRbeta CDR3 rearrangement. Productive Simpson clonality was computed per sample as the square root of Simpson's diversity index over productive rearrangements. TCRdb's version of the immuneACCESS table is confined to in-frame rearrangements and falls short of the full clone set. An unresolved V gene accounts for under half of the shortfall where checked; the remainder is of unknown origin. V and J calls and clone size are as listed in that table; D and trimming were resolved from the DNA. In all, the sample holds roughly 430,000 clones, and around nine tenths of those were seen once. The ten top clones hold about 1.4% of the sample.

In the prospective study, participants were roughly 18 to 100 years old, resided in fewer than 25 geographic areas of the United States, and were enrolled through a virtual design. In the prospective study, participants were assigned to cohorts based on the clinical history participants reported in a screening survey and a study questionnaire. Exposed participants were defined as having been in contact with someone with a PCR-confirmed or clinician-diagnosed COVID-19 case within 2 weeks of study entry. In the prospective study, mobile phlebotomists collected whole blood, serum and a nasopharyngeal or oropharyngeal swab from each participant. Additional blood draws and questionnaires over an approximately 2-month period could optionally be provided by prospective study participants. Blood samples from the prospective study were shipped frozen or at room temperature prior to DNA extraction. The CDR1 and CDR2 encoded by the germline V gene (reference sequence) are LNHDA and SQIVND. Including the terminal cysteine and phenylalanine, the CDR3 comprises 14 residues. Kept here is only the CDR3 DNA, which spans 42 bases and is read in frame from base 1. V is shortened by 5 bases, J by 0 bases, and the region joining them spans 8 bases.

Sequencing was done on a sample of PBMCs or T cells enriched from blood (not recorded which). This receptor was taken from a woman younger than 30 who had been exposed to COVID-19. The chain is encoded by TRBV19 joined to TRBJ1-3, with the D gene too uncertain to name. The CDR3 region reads CASSAGFSGNTIYF. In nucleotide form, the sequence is TGTGCCAGTAGTGCGGGCTTCTCTGGAAACACCATATATTTT.